This T cell receptor beta chain stems from a study of blood T cell repertoires in COVID-19. Germline CDR1 is MGHRA and CDR2 is YSYEKL. V shed 1 base and J shed 9 bases, with 10 bases lying between them. The CDR3 consists of 14 residues. Methods used by the authors: Amplification of reference gene primers was used by the study to estimate nucleated cell counts. Clones were sequenced by immunoSEQ multiplex PCR, and TCRdb holds only the in-frame ones, with some missing. The V and J calls and the clone size are those of that table, but D and trimming were determined from the DNA. Of about 90,000 clones listed, 80% to 85% are singletons.

This TCR was sampled from a man aged 60-69 years with acute or convalescent COVID-19. Sequenced sample: peripheral blood. The rearrangement joins TRBV4-1 to TRBJ1-6; tentatively, D is TRBD1 (5 bases). The CDR3 protein is CASSQGGRTSPLHF. The CDR3 region has the DNA TGCGCCAGCAGCCAAGGGGGCAGGACTTCACCCCTCCACTTT.